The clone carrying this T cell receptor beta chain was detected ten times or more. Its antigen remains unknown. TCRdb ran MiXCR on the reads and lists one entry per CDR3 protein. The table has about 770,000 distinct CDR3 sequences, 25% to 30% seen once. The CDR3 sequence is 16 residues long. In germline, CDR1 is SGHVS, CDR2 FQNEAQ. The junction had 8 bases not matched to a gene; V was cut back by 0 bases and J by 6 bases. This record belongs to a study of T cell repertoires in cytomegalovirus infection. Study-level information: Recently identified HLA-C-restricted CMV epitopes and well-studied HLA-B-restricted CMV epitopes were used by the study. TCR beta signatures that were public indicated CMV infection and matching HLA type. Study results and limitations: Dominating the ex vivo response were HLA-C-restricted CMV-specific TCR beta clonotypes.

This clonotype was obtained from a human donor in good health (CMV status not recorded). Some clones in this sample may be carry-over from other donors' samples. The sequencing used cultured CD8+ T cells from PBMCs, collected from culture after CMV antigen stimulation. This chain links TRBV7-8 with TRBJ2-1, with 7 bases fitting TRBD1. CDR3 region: CASSLAYGQGVNEQFF. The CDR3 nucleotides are TGTGCCAGCAGCTTAGCGTACGGGCAGGGGGTCAATGAGCAGTTCTTC.